Following are 32 T cell receptor beta chains from one sample sequenced in a study of cytomegalovirus exposure and HLA in healthy donors. The study ran its PCR with 60 Vbeta and 13 Jbeta primers. Sequenced by immunoSEQ multiplex PCR; TCRdb stores in-frame clones only, minus some. The repertoire holds 98,000 or so clones, with around 80% as singletons. The sample taken for sequencing was PBMCs. These receptors were taken from a young woman in good health and CMV-seropositive.

In this sample, this clone turned up a few times. The chain carries TRBV6-5 and TRBJ2-6; weak D call: TRBD2 (5 bases). CDR1 is MNHEY and CDR2 is SVGAGI in the germline V gene. Trimming shortened V by 6 bases and J by 2 bases, and 11 bases separated the two germline ends. This CDR3 has 15 residues. DNA of the CDR3: TGTGCCAGCAGCCCGAGGGTTACTGGGGCCAACGTCCTGACTTTC. Protein product: CASSPRVTGANVLTF.

The chain recombines TRBV7-8 with TRBJ2-3; TRBD2 matches 12 bases. This CDR3 region has 14 residues. The germline V gene has CDR1 SGHVS and CDR2 FQNEAQ. Trimming at V came to 6 bases and at J to 6 bases, leaving 4 bases not matched to a gene. The CDR3 is CASRPLAGGDTQYF. DNA for the CDR3: TGTGCCAGCAGGCCACTAGCGGGAGGCGATACGCAGTATTTT.

The J gene is TRBJ1-1, the V gene TRBV2; the D is unclear. The CDR3 sequence is 13 residues long. The V gene's germline CDR1 is SNHLY and CDR2 FYNNEI. The germline V and J ends were trimmed by 11 bases and 1 base, with 14 bases remaining between them. CDR3 residues: CAVGVSGNTEAFF. Written as DNA, the CDR3 is TGTGCCGTGGGAGTTTCGGGGAACACTGAAGCTTTCTTT.

A few counts support this clone. The chain carries TRBV6-6 and TRBJ1-6, with 7 bases lining up with TRBD1. V dropped 8 bases and J dropped 7; count of bases not matched to a gene: 8. Germline CDR1 reads MNHNY; CDR2 reads SVGAGI (reference sequence). There are 14 residues in the CDR3. This CDR3 reads CASGKSQGNSPLHF. DNA for the CDR3: TGTGCCAGCGGAAAATCACAGGGGAATTCACCCCTCCACTTT.

This chain connects TRBV29-1 to TRBJ2-3, with TRBD2 matching over 11 bases. Germline V gene lookup returns CDR1 SQVTM and CDR2 ANQGSEA. This CDR3 has 13 residues. J was trimmed by 5 bases and V by 4 bases; bases with no gene match: 2. The CDR3 region has the DNA TGCAGCGTTGCCGGGACTAGCGGAGATACGCAGTATTTT. It encodes CSVAGTSGDTQYF.

This chain links TRBV27 with TRBJ1-5; D is unresolved. Germline CDR1 and CDR2: MNHEY and SMNVEV (reference sequence). The CDR3 is 14 amino acids. With 6 bases removed from V and 6 bases from J, the gap between germline ends came to 15 bases. The CDR3 loop is CASRRGGPGQPQHF. CDR3 DNA sequence: TGTGCCAGCAGAAGAGGTGGCCCGGGTCAGCCCCAGCATTTT.

The rearrangement joins TRBV30 to TRBJ1-5, with D perhaps matching TRBD1 (6 bases). Germline CDR1 reads GTSNPN; CDR2 reads SVGIG (reference sequence). The germline V and J ends were trimmed by 5 bases and 2 bases, with 10 bases remaining between them. CDR3 length: 13 amino acids. The chain's CDR3 is CAWGQKGNQPQHF. The CDR3 nucleotides read TGTGCCTGGGGACAGAAGGGCAATCAGCCCCAGCATTTT.

V usage is TRBV10-1 and J usage is TRBJ2-7; tentative D call: TRBD2 (5 bases). The CDR3 length is 11 residues. Trimming took 10 bases from V and 9 from J, leaving 16 bases between them. Germline-derived CDR1 and CDR2 are WNHNN and SYGVQD (reference sequence). DNA of the CDR3: TGCGCCACCGATTCGGTCGGGGTGCAGTACTTC. It yields the protein CATDSVGVQYF.

V usage is TRBV7-6 and J usage is TRBJ1-1, with D unresolved. Deletions cut 5 bases from V and 4 bases from J, with 11 bases between. CDR1 and CDR2 from the germline V gene are SGHVS and FNYEAQ. The CDR3 sequence is 13 residues long. In DNA form, the CDR3 reads TGTGCCAGCAGCCCGCGGGAGGGCACTGAAGCTTTCTTT. Translation: CASSPREGTEAFF. Full variable domain (rest looked up from reference TRBV7-6 and TRBJ1-1): GAGVSQSPRYKVTKRGQDVALRCDPISGHVSLYWYRQALGQGPEFLTYFNYEAQQDKSGLPNDRFSAERPEGSISTLTIQRTEQRDSAMYRCASSPREGTEAFFGQGTRLTVV.

The CDR3 sequence is CASSVGPHSGGYTF. The CDR3 DNA reads as TGTGCCAGCAGCGTGGGACCGCATAGCGGCGGCTACACCTTC. The chain joins TRBV7-9 to TRBJ1-2; weak D call: TRBD1 (5 bases). Trimming stripped 5 bases from V and 8 bases from J, with 18 bases between. Germline values: CDR1 SEHNR, CDR2 FQNEAQ (reference sequence). The CDR3 totals 14 residues.

This chain joins TRBV5-6 and TRBJ1-5; D remains ambiguous. Germline-derived CDR1 and CDR2 are SGHDT and YYEEEE. This CDR3 is 12 amino acids long. V lost 5 bases, J lost 4 bases, and 7 bases lay in between. The CDR3 nucleotides read TGTGCCAGCAGTCGGTCTAATCAGCCCCAGCATTTT. Protein product: CASSRSNQPQHF.

This clone was seen more than once but under ten times. The chain couples TRBV4-1 to TRBJ1-2; D is ambiguous. The V and J ends lost 0 bases and 4 bases respectively, with 12 bases between them. Germline V gene lookup returns CDR1 MGHRA and CDR2 YSYEKL. The length of the CDR3 is 15 residues. The CDR3 DNA reads TGCGCCAGCAGCCAAGAGACGGACTCCTTCTATGGCTACACCTTC. Its translation is CASSQETDSFYGYTF.

Concerning this clone: The junction departs from the called germline gene at one end, perhaps through a read error. The CDR3 spells CASSSGPGEKLFF. The CDR3 DNA reads TGTGCTAGCAGCAGCGGGCCCGGGGAAAAACTGTTTTTT. V is TRBV7-7 and J is TRBJ1-4; D not resolved. CDR1 and CDR2 (germline): SSHAT, FNYEAQ (reference sequence). The CDR3 spans 13 residues.

The chain joins TRBV18 to TRBJ1-2; TRBD1 aligns across 9 bases. V dropped 3 bases and J dropped 4; count of bases not matched to a gene: 9. CDR3 length: 16 amino acids. Germline V gene data show CDR1 as KGHSH and CDR2 as LQKENI. CDR3 sequence (DNA): TGTGCCAGCTCACCGAGGACAGGGGTCGAAAGCTATGGCTACACCTTC. It is translated as CASSPRTGVESYGYTF. The variable domain in full, with the rest retrieved from reference TRBV18 and TRBJ1-2, is NAGVMQNPRHLVRRRGQEARLRCSPMKGHSHVYWYRQLPEEGLKFMVYLQKENIIDESGMPKERFSAEFPKEGPSILRIQQVVRGDSAAYFCASSPRTGVESYGYTFGSGTRLTVV.

In the case of this clone: The junction departs from germline at one end; a sequencing error may be responsible. The chain combines TRBV7-9 with TRBJ2-7, with D possibly matching TRBD2 (5 bases). CDR3 size: 12 residues. Germline CDR1 and CDR2: SEHNR and FQNEAQ (reference sequence). The CDR3 loop is CSSSLSGVEQYF. The CDR3 bases are TGTTCCAGCAGCTTATCCGGGGTCGAGCAGTACTTC.

The table lists this clone with a count of one. The chain links TRBV7-9 to TRBJ1-2, with D uncertain. This CDR3 has 13 residues. Deletions cut 3 bases from V and 6 bases from J, with 11 bases between. The germline V gene encodes CDR1 SEHNR and CDR2 FQNEAQ (reference sequence). The CDR3 here is CASSFPVLDGYTF. In nucleotides, the CDR3 is TGTGCCAGCAGCTTCCCGGTTTTGGATGGCTACACCTTC. The entire variable domain, with the rest obtained from reference TRBV7-9 and TRBJ1-2, is as follows: DTGVSQNPRHKITKRGQNVTFRCDPISEHNRLYWYRQTLGQGPEFLTYFQNEAQLEKSRLLSDRFSAERPKGSFSTLEIQRTEQGDSAMYLCASSFPVLDGYTFGSGTRLTVV.

The chain is built from TRBV28 and TRBJ2-1; a possible D gene is TRBD1 (5 bases). Germline CDR1 is MDHEN and CDR2 is SYDVKM. Trimming cost V 3 bases and J 6 bases, with 12 bases left between them. There are 14 residues in the CDR3. Here the CDR3 reads CASSFLAGFNEQFF. The CDR3 DNA is TGTGCCAGCAGTTTTCTGGCAGGGTTCAATGAGCAGTTCTTC.

The V call is TRBV10-1, the J call TRBJ2-3; 9 bases are a match to TRBD2. Germline-derived CDR1 and CDR2 are WNHNN and SYGVQD (reference sequence). This CDR3 is built from 18 residues. V was clipped by 2 bases and J by 1 base; unmatched bases: 10. The CDR3 coding sequence is TGCGCCAGCAGTGAGGGGGTAGCGGGAGAATCGGGCACAGATACGCAGTATTTT. This encodes CASSEGVAGESGTDTQYF.

This chain joins TRBV6-5 and TRBJ2-6, with D possibly being TRBD1 (6 bases). V gave up 7 bases and J gave up 2 bases, with 9 bases separating them. CDR3 length: 14 residues. Germline CDR1 and CDR2: MNHEY and SVGAGI. The CDR3 is CASNRAAGANVLTF. For the CDR3, the DNA is TGTGCCAGCAACAGGGCTGCTGGGGCCAACGTCCTGACTTTC.

The rearrangement uses TRBV5-1 and TRBJ1-1; D might be TRBD1 (5 bases). The CDR3 sequence is 15 residues long. V lost 4 bases and J lost 1, with 14 bases in between. Germline values: CDR1 SGHRS, CDR2 YFSETQ. CDR3 loop: CASSPAGGTNTEAFF. CDR3 nucleotides: TGCGCCAGCAGCCCGGCGGGGGGTACGAACACTGAAGCTTTCTTT.

The chain has TRBV4-1 and TRBJ1-2; a weak D match, TRBD1 (6 bases). This CDR3 has 13 amino acids. Per the germline V gene, CDR1 is MGHRA and CDR2 is YSYEKL. V lost 7 bases, J lost 2 bases, and 11 bases lay in between. The CDR3 DNA reads TGCGCCAGCAAGATAACAGGGAACTATGGCTACACCTTC. This sequence encodes CASKITGNYGYTF.

Only a few counts were recorded for this clone. V and J are TRBV4-2 and TRBJ2-1, with TRBD2 identical over 9 bases. CDR1 is LGHNA and CDR2 is YNFKEQ in the germline V gene. The CDR3 has 17 residues. V was pared by 0 bases and J by 4 bases, with 7 bases of the junction left unmatched. The CDR3 DNA sequence: TGTGCCAGCAGCCAAGAGCGGGCGGGAGGGAGATACAATGAGCAGTTCTTC. Protein: CASSQERAGGRYNEQFF.

V and J are TRBV28 and TRBJ1-1; 8 nucleotides agree with TRBD1. Trimming took 8 bases from V and 3 from J; bases not matched to a gene: 17. The germline V gene encodes CDR1 MDHEN and CDR2 SYDVKM. The CDR3 runs 17 residues. The CDR3 loop reads CASPPRQGALRDTEAFF. For the CDR3, the DNA is TGTGCCAGCCCCCCTCGGCAGGGGGCGCTTAGGGACACTGAAGCTTTCTTT.

The chain links TRBV5-6 to TRBJ2-7; weak D call: TRBD2 (7 bases). The CDR3 runs 15 residues. Trimming stripped 1 base from V and 1 base from J, with 12 bases between. Germline loops: CDR1 SGHDT, CDR2 YYEEEE. DNA of the CDR3: TGTGCCAGCAGCTTGCCGGGGGGCGCGTCCTACGAGCAGTACTTC. It codes for CASSLPGGASYEQYF.

V and J are TRBV5-6 and TRBJ1-5; D not certain. Trimming removed 1 base at V and 0 bases at J, with 5 bases between. Per germline, CDR1 SGHDT and CDR2 YYEEEE. There are 14 residues in the CDR3. The CDR3 is CASSLSGSNQPQHF. Written as DNA, the CDR3 is TGTGCCAGCAGCTTGTCAGGTAGCAATCAGCCCCAGCATTTT.

V and J are TRBV5-6 and TRBJ2-7; D remains ambiguous. Per the germline V gene, CDR1 is SGHDT and CDR2 is YYEEEE. With 0 bases removed from V and 0 bases from J, the gap between germline ends came to 4 bases. The CDR3 contains 13 residues. The CDR3 DNA reads as TGTGCCAGCAGCTTGGGGAGCTCCTACGAGCAGTACTTC. It encodes CASSLGSSYEQYF.

The J gene is TRBJ1-4, the V gene TRBV5-4, with TRBD1 matching 9 bases. Per the germline V gene, CDR1 is SGHNT and CDR2 is YYREEE (reference sequence). Germline trimming cut 0 bases from V and 8 bases from J; bases unmatched to any gene: 2. The CDR3 contains 14 residues. CDR3 in amino acids: CASSLAGTGEKLFF. CDR3 DNA: TGTGCCAGCAGCTTGGCCGGGACAGGGGAAAAACTGTTTTTT.

The rearrangement uses TRBV11-2 and TRBJ2-7; 9 bases are shared with TRBD2. This CDR3 spans 15 amino acids. Germline loops: CDR1 SGHAT, CDR2 FQNNGV. Germline trimming cut 4 bases from V and 3 bases from J; bases unmatched to any gene: 7. Written as DNA, the CDR3 is TGTGCCAGCAGCTCAAATAGCGGGGGTAGCTACGAGCAGTACTTC. The encoded protein is CASSSNSGGSYEQYF.

The chain has TRBV12-5 and TRBJ2-1; tentatively, D is TRBD2 (5 bases). CDR3 length: 15 amino acids. Germline lookup yields CDR1 LGHNT and CDR2 FRNRAP. Trimming left V 6 bases short and J 9 bases short, with 21 bases between. The CDR3 is CASGPLPAVPGEQFF. In nucleotides, the CDR3 is TGTGCTAGTGGGCCCCTCCCAGCGGTACCTGGTGAGCAGTTCTTC.

This clone has more than one count but fewer than ten. V usage is TRBV28 and J usage is TRBJ2-5; 9 bases map to TRBD1. The germline CDR1 and CDR2 sequences are MDHEN and SYDVKM. The CDR3 has 15 residues. V shed 5 bases and J 1 base; nucleotides not matched to a gene: 5. The CDR3 DNA reads as TGTGCCAGCAGTACGACAGGGGGTGTCCAAGAGACCCAGTACTTC. Its translation: CASSTTGGVQETQYF. The full variable domain, its missing parts supplied by reference TRBV28 and TRBJ2-5, is DVKVTQSSRYLVKRTGEKVFLECVQDMDHENMFWYRQDPGLGLRLIYFSYDVKMKEKGDIPEGYSVSREKKERFSLILESASTNQTSMYLCASSTTGGVQETQYFGPGTRLLVL.

The chain combines TRBV28 with TRBJ2-5; no reliable D call. Between the trimmed V and J ends, which lost 9 bases and 0 bases, there was a span of 20 bases. Germline CDR1 MDHEN, CDR2 SYDVKM. The CDR3 extends over 16 amino acids. CDR3 loop: CARNIFRVGYQETQYF. CDR3 coding DNA: TGTGCCAGGAATATCTTCCGGGTTGGGTACCAAGAGACCCAGTACTTC.

The chain couples TRBV11-2 to TRBJ2-7; TRBD1 might be the D (6 bases). With 3 bases removed from V and 0 bases from J, the gap between germline ends came to 15 bases. The CDR3 runs to 16 residues. Germline assignment: CDR1 SGHAT and CDR2 FQNNGV. The chain's CDR3 is CASSFPYWTDSYEQYF. The CDR3, as DNA: TGTGCCAGCAGCTTCCCCTATTGGACAGACTCCTACGAGCAGTACTTC.